Following are 16 T cell receptor beta chains from one sample sequenced in a study of CD8+CD57+ T cells in acquired aplastic anemia. Investigators profiled TCR beta VDJ and CDR3 from genomic DNA template. MiXCR, run by TCRdb on the reads, gives a single entry per CDR3 protein. The table lists fewer than 200,000 distinct CDR3 sequences, approximately 48% of them singletons, with around 2% in the top ten. Sequenced patients had shown CD8+CD57+ cell expansion by flow cytometry. Material: sorted CD4+, CD8+, or CD8+CD57+ T cells (not recorded which) from PBMCs. The receptor set was obtained from a human donor with aplastic anemia.

Only one count was recorded for this clonotype. V and J are TRBV29-1 and TRBJ2-3; D perhaps matches TRBD2 (5 bases). Trimming shortened V by 5 bases and J by 0 bases, and 6 bases separated the two germline ends. The CDR3 extends over 12 amino acids. Per germline, CDR1 SQVTM and CDR2 ANQGSEA. CDR3 loop: CSVRGSTDTQYF. As DNA, the CDR3 is TGCAGCGTTCGGGGAAGCACAGATACGCAGTATTTT.

V usage is TRBV10-3 and J usage is TRBJ1-5; a weak D match, TRBD1 (5 bases). The CDR3 has 14 amino acids. Germline V CDR1 and CDR2: ENHRY, SYGVKD. The V and J ends lost 6 bases and 1 base respectively, with 10 bases between them. CDR3 nucleotides: TGTGCCATCAGCCTCGGGGGAAGCAATCAGCCCCAGCATTTT. Translation gives CAISLGGSNQPQHF.

This chain links TRBV10-1 with TRBJ1-1; no clear D gene. In germline, CDR1 is WNHNN, CDR2 SYGVQD (reference sequence). Trimming shortened V by 6 bases and J by 4 bases, and 9 bases separated the two germline ends. CDR3 size: 12 residues. This CDR3 is CASRDPATEAFF. In nucleotides, the CDR3 is TGCGCCAGCAGAGATCCAGCCACTGAAGCTTTCTTT.

This clonotype has at least ten counts. This chain connects TRBV7-7 to TRBJ2-3, with TRBD1 identical over 7 bases. This CDR3 contains 14 residues. Trimming removed 1 base from V and 6 bases from J; junction bases left unmatched: 4. From germline, CDR1 is SSHAT and CDR2 FNYEAQ (reference sequence). The CDR3 is CASSLEGRGDTQYF. In nucleotides, the CDR3 is TGTGCCAGCAGCTTAGAGGGCAGGGGGGATACGCAGTATTTT.

As regards this clonotype: A much more abundant neighbour one base away suggests this may be a read error. The chain recombines TRBV12-3 or TRBV12-4 with TRBJ2-1, with D possibly being TRBD2 (7 bases). CDR3 length: 15 residues. The CDR3 is CASSLAGGLGNGQFF. For the CDR3, the DNA is TGTGCCAGCAGTTTAGCGGGGGGGCTGGGGAATGGGCAGTTCTTC.

This clonotype was found once. The chain combines TRBV19 with TRBJ2-5; D is ambiguous. Per germline, CDR1 LNHDA and CDR2 SQIVND (reference sequence). CDR3 length equals 12 residues. Trimming shortened V by 4 bases and J by 4 bases, and 7 bases separated the two germline ends. The CDR3 sequence is CASSRYGETQYF. In nucleotides, the CDR3 is TGTGCCAGTAGTAGATATGGAGAGACCCAGTACTTC.

This clonotype was seen many times. The chain couples TRBV25-1 to TRBJ1-6, with 7 bases aligning to TRBD1. The CDR3 consists of 17 residues. Germline V gene sequence: CDR1 MGHDK, CDR2 SYGVNS. The V gene end was trimmed by 0 bases and the J gene end by 8 bases; junction bases not matched to a gene: 10. The CDR3 loop reads CASSEYAQGGLYSPLHF. The CDR3 coding sequence is TGTGCCAGCAGTGAATACGCGCAAGGGGGCTTATATTCACCCCTCCACTTT. The whole variable domain, remainder taken from reference TRBV25-1 and TRBJ1-6, is EADIYQTPRYLVIGTGKKITLECSQTMGHDKMYWYQQDPGMELHLIHYSYGVNSTEKGDLSSESTVSRIRTEHFPLTLESARPSHTSQYLCASSEYAQGGLYSPLHFGNGTRLTVT.

Only a few counts were recorded for this clonotype. This rearrangement joins TRBV3-1 to TRBJ2-4, with D perhaps TRBD2 (5 bases). V lost 4 bases, J lost 0 bases, and 13 bases lay in between. The CDR3 totals 16 residues. Germline V gene lookup returns CDR1 LGHDT and CDR2 YNNKEL (reference sequence). In DNA form, the CDR3 reads TGTGCCAGCAGCCCAACTAGTGCTGTAGCCAAAAACATTCAGTACTTC. This encodes CASSPTSAVAKNIQYF.

There are many counts of this clonotype. CDR3 amino acids: CASANPTGNGYTF. The CDR3 DNA is TGTGCCAGCGCCAATCCAACAGGGAACGGCTACACCTTC. The chain has TRBV7-2 and TRBJ1-2, with D possibly being TRBD1 (6 bases). This CDR3 region has 13 residues. CDR1 is SGHTA, CDR2 FQGNSA, per germline. Trimming took off 8 bases at V and 8 bases at J, with 18 bases between the two ends. Using reference TRBV7-2 and TRBJ1-2 for the parts outside the CDR3, the full variable domain is GAGVSQSPSNKVTEKGKDVELRCDPISGHTALYWYRQSLGQGLEFLIYFQGNSAPDKSGLPSDRFSAERTGGSVSTLTIQRTQQEDSAVYLCASANPTGNGYTFGSGTRLTVV.

This clonotype appeared a few times. V and J are TRBV28 and TRBJ1-5; D gene ambiguous. CDR3 size: 14 residues. V lost 6 bases, J lost 2 bases, and 11 bases lay in between. Germline CDR1 is MDHEN and CDR2 is SYDVKM. The chain's CDR3 is CASSPPSGNQPQHF. Written as DNA, the CDR3 is TGTGCCAGCAGCCCTCCCAGCGGCAATCAGCCCCAGCATTTT.

This clonotype was observed many times. The V call is TRBV29-1, the J call TRBJ1-3; D remains ambiguous. Germline CDR1 is SQVTM and CDR2 is ANQGSEA. The germline V and J ends were trimmed by 2 bases and 0 bases, with 5 bases remaining between them. CDR3 length: 13 amino acids. The CDR3, as DNA: TGCAGCGTTGAACAGATCTCTGGAAACACCATATATTTT. The encoded protein is CSVEQISGNTIYF.

In its sample, this clonotype was seen a few times. This chain uses TRBV7-6 with TRBJ2-7; 7 bases line up with TRBD2. V shed 1 base, J shed 2 bases, and the junction held 5 bases outside the gene matches. This CDR3 has 15 amino acids. The germline V gene has CDR1 SGHVS and CDR2 FNYEAQ. CDR3 protein: CASSLGEGIPYEQYF. The CDR3 coding sequence is TGTGCCAGCAGCTTAGGGGAGGGAATACCCTACGAGCAGTACTTC.

This clonotype occurred many times. The chain links TRBV4-1 to TRBJ1-5; TRBD1 aligns across 8 bases. The CDR3 runs 17 residues. Germline V lookup: CDR1 MGHRA, CDR2 YSYEKL. With 1 base clipped from V and 5 bases from J, the junction kept 10 bases outside the gene matches. The chain's CDR3 is CASSQVGTGFPDQPQHF. DNA for the CDR3: TGCGCCAGCAGCCAAGTAGGGACAGGCTTCCCGGATCAGCCCCAGCATTTT.

V usage is TRBV7-9 and J usage is TRBJ1-2; 7 nucleotides agree with TRBD1. The CDR3 consists of 12 residues. The ends lost 5 bases at V and 8 bases at J; junction bases unmatched: 5. The germline gives CDR1 SEHNR, CDR2 FQNEAQ (reference sequence). The CDR3 loop is CASSEGARGYTF. The CDR3 bases are TGTGCCAGCAGCGAGGGGGCGCGGGGCTACACCTTC.

The V and J genes are TRBV19 and TRBJ1-4; D is undetermined. The CDR3 sequence is 15 residues long. The ends were cut back, 6 bases at V and 4 bases at J, with 15 bases in the middle. The germline CDR1 and CDR2 sequences are LNHDA and SQIVND (reference sequence). This CDR3 reads CASSFPRGGNEKLFF. In DNA form, the CDR3 reads TGTGCCAGTAGCTTCCCGCGCGGCGGTAATGAAAAACTGTTTTTT.

This clonotype was found many times. The chain carries TRBV19 and TRBJ1-2; 9 nucleotides match TRBD1. V was clipped by 5 bases and J by 2 bases; unmatched bases: 6. This CDR3 has 15 amino acids. Germline V CDR1 and CDR2: LNHDA, SQIVND (reference sequence). CDR3 in DNA: TGTGCCAGTAGTGCTTCGACAGGGGGAAACTATGGCTACACCTTC. It specifies CASSASTGGNYGYTF.